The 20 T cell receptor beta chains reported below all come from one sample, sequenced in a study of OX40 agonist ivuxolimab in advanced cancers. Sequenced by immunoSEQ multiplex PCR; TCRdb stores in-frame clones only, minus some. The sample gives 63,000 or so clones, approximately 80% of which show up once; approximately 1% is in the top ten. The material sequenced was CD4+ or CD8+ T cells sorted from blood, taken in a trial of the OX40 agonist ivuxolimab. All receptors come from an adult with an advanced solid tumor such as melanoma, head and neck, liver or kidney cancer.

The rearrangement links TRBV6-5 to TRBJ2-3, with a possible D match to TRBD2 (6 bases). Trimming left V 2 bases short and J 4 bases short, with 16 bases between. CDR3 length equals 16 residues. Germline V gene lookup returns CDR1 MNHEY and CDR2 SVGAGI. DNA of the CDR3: TGTGCCAGCAGTTACGCGGCGGGACTTAGACCAGATACGCAGTATTTT. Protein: CASSYAAGLRPDTQYF.

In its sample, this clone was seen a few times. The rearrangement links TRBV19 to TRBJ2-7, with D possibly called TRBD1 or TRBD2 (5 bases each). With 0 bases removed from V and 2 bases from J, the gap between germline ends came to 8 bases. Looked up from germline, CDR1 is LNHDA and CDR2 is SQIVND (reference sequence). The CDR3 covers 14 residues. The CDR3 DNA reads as TGTGCCAGTAGTATAGAGGGGACCCCCTACGAGCAGTACTTC. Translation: CASSIEGTPYEQYF.

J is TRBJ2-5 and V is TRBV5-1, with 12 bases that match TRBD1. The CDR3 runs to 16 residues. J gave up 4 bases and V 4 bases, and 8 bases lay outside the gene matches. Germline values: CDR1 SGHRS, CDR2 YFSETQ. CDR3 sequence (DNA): TGCGCCAGCAGCAAGGGACAGGGGGCCCCCGGAGAGACCCAGTACTTC. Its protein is CASSKGQGAPGETQYF.

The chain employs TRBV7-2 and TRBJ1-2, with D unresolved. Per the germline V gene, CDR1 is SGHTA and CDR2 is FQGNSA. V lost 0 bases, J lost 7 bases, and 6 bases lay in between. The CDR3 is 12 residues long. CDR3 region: CASSLAVTGYTF. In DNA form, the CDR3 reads TGTGCCAGCAGCTTAGCAGTCACTGGCTACACCTTC.

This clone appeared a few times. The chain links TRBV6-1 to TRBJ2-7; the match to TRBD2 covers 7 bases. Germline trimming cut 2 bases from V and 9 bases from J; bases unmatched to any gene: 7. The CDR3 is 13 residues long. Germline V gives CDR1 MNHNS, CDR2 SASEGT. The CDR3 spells CASSESGENRQYF. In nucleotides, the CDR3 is TGTGCCAGCAGTGAAAGCGGGGAAAACAGGCAGTACTTC.

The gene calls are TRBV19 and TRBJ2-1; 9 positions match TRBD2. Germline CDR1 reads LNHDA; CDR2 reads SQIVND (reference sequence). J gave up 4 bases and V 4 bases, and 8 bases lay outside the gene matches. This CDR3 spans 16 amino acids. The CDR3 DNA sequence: TGTGCCAGTAGTACGCCCGCGGGGGGGAGGTACAATGAGCAGTTCTTC. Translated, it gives CASSTPAGGRYNEQFF.

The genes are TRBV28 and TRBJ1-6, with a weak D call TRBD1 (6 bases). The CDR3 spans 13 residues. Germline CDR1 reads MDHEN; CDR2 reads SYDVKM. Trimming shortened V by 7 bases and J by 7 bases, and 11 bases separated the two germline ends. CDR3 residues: CASNGQGNSPLHF. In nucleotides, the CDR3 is TGTGCCAGCAATGGTCAGGGGAATTCACCCCTCCACTTT.

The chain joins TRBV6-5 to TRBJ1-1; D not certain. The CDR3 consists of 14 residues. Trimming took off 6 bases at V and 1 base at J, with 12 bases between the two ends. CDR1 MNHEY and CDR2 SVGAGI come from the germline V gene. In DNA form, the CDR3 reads TGTGCCAGCAGCTACGGACGGAAGAACACTGAAGCTTTCTTT. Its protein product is CASSYGRKNTEAFF.

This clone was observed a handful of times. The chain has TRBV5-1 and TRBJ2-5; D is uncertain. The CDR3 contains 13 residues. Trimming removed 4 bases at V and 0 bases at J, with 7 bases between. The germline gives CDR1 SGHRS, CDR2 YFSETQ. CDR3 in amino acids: CASSPGYQETQYF. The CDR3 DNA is TGCGCCAGCAGCCCAGGCTACCAAGAGACCCAGTACTTC.

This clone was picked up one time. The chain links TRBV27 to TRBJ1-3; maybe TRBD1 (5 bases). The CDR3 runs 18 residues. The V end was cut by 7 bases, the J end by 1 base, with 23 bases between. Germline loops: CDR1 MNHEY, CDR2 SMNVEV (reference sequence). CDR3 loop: CASITTRSREGSGNTIYF. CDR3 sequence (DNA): TGTGCCAGCATTACCACCAGGAGCAGGGAGGGTTCTGGAAACACCATATATTTT.

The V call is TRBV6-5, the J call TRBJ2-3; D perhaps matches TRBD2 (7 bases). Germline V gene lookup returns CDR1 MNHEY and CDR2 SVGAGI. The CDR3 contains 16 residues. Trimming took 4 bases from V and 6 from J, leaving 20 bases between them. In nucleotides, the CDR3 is TGTGCCAGCAGTTTAGGGGGGGCGCAGGGTGGGGATACGCAGTATTTT. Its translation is CASSLGGAQGGDTQYF.

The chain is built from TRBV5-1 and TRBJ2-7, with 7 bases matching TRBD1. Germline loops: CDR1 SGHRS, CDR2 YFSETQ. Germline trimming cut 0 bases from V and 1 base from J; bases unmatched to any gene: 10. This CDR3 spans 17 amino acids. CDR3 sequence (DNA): TGCGCCAGCAGCTTGGCCGGGTTGGACAGGAGATCCTACGAGCAGTACTTC. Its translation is CASSLAGLDRRSYEQYF.

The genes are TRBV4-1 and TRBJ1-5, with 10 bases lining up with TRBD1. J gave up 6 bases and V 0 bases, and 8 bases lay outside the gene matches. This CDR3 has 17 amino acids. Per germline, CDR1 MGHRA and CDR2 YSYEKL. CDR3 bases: TGCGCCAGCAGCCAAGAGTCCGGACAGGGGGTGGGTCAGCCCCAGCATTTT. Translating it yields CASSQESGQGVGQPQHF.

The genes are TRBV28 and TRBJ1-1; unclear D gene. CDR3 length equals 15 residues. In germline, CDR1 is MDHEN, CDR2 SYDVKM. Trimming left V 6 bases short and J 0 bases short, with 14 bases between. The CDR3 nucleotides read TGTGCCAGCAGCATTACTGTGCCTGTGAACACTGAAGCTTTCTTT. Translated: CASSITVPVNTEAFF.

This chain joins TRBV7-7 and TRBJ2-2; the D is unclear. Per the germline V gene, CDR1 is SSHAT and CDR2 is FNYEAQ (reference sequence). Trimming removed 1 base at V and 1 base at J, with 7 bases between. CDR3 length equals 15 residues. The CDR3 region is CASSLGARNTGELFF. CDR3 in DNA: TGTGCCAGCAGCTTAGGGGCCAGGAACACCGGGGAGCTGTTTTTT. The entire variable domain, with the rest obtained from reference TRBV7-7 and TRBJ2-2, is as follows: GAGVSQSPRYKVTKRGQDVTLRCDPISSHATLYWYQQALGQGPEFLTYFNYEAQPDKSGLPSDRFSAERPEGSISTLTIQRTEQRDSAMYRCASSLGARNTGELFFGEGSRLTVL.

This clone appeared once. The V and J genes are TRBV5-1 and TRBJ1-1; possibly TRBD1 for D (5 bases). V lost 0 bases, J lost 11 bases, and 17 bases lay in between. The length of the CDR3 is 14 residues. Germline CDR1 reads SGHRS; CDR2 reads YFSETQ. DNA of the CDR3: TGCGCCAGCAGCTTGGCCGGGGACTCGGGCACGGCTTTCTTT. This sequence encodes CASSLAGDSGTAFF.

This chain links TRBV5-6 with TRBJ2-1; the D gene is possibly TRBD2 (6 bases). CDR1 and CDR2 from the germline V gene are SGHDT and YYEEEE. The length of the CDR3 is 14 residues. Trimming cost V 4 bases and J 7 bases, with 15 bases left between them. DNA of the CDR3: TGTGCCAGCAGCCTTACCGCGGGGTGGAATGAGCAGTTCTTC. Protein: CASSLTAGWNEQFF.

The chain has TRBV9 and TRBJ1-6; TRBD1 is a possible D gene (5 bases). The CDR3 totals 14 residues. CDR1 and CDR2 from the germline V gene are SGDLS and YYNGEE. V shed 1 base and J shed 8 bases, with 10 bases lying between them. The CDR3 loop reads CASSVTSGDSPLHF. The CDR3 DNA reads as TGTGCCAGCAGCGTAACGTCGGGGGATTCACCCCTCCACTTT.

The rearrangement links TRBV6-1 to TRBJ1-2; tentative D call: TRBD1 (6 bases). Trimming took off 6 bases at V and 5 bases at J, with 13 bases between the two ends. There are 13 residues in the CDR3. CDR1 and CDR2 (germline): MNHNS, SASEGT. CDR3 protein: CASSSGQSYGYTF. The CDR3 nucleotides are TGTGCCAGCAGCAGCGGACAGAGTTATGGCTACACCTTC.

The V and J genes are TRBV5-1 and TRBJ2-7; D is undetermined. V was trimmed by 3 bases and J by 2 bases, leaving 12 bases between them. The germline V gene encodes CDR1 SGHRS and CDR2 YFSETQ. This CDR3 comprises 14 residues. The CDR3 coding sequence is TGCGCCAGCAGCTCAACCCCGGATACCTACGAGCAGTACTTC. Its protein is CASSSTPDTYEQYF.